This T cell receptor beta chain was retrieved from a study of blood T cell repertoires in COVID-19. About the study: Samples representing acute and convalescent COVID-19 were sourced from the United States, Italy and Spain.

Using immunoSEQ multiplex PCR, the repertoire was profiled, and TCRdb retains in-frame clones only, with some absent. The repertoire consists of some 110,000 clones, with around 75% occurring once and the leading ten covering roughly 0.86%. The TCR was taken from a human donor with acute or convalescent COVID-19. The donor label of this sample is uncertain. Sample: peripheral blood.

The CDR3 region is CASSPSGTVGNEQYV. The CDR3 region has the DNA TGTGCCAGCAGTCCGTCCGGGACAGTTGGGAACGAGCAGTACGTC. The V call is TRBV27, the J call TRBJ2-7; 7 bases match TRBD1. Trimming took 5 bases from V and 5 from J; bases not matched to a gene: 12. Per the germline V gene, CDR1 is MNHEY and CDR2 is SMNVEV (reference sequence). The CDR3 extends over 15 amino acids.